This T cell receptor (beta chain) was sequenced in a study of CD8+ T cells in alopecia areata. Per the germline V gene, CDR1 is GTSNPN and CDR2 is SVGIG (reference sequence). This CDR3 has 15 amino acids. The V gene end was trimmed by 1 base and the J gene end by 4 bases; junction bases not matched to a gene: 9. Indicated treatment: oral pan-JAK inhibitor, 5-10 mg twice daily. It was cDNA, reverse transcribed from extracted RNA, that served as the sequencing template. The repertoire was sequenced with immunoSEQ multiplex PCR; TCRdb's copy has only in-frame clones and lacks some. The profile shows under 350,000 clones, roughly 50% of them singletons.

The V and J genes are TRBV30 and TRBJ1-1; 7 bases line up with TRBD1. The origin of this receptor is a human donor with alopecia areata. The input for sequencing was CD4+ T cells sorted from blood, taken at week 24, from a patient treated with tofacitinib. In DNA, the CDR3 is TGTGCCTGGAGTGCCCGGAGACAGGGAAGCACTGAAGCTTTCTTT. Translating gives CAWSARRQGSTEAFF.